The 16 T cell receptor beta chains presented below share a single source sample, sequenced in a study of blood T cell repertoires in COVID-19. The method was immunoSEQ multiplex PCR; TCRdb's version includes in-frame clones alone and lacks a portion of them. The sample includes approximately 160,000 clones, just under 85% of them seen just once. Material for sequencing was peripheral blood. These receptors were collected from a middle-aged man who had recovered from COVID-19.

The chain couples TRBV28 to TRBJ1-4, with D uncertain. V lost 1 base, J lost 8 bases, and 14 bases lay in between. Germline lookup yields CDR1 MDHEN and CDR2 SYDVKM. This CDR3 contains 15 residues. The CDR3 sequence is CASSLYVRGEEKLFF. CDR3 DNA sequence: TGTGCCAGCAGTTTATATGTCCGGGGAGAGGAAAAACTGTTTTTT.

The chain employs TRBV30 and TRBJ1-1; 7 bases agree with TRBD1. This CDR3 contains 14 residues. Trimming at V came to 2 bases and at J to 0 bases, leaving 3 bases not matched to a gene. Germline V gene sequence: CDR1 GTSNPN, CDR2 SVGIG (reference sequence). This chain's CDR3 is CAWSWTGMNTEAFF. DNA of the CDR3: TGTGCCTGGAGTTGGACAGGCATGAACACTGAAGCTTTCTTT. Using reference TRBV30 and TRBJ1-1 for the parts outside the CDR3, the full variable domain is SQTIHQWPATLVQPVGSPLSLECTVEGTSNPNLYWYRQAAGRGLQLLFYSVGIGQISSEVPQNLSASRPQDRQFILSSKKLLLSDSGFYLCAWSWTGMNTEAFFGQGTRLTVV.

V gene TRBV12-3 or TRBV12-4 combines with J gene TRBJ1-1, with D perhaps matching TRBD1 (5 bases). The CDR3 sequence is 13 residues long. Trimming stripped 3 bases from V and 4 bases from J, with 9 bases between. DNA of the CDR3: TGTGCCAGCAGTTTGGGCAGGGTCACTGAAGCTTTCTTT. Translation: CASSLGRVTEAFF.

The chain links TRBV4-1 to TRBJ1-2; a weak D match, TRBD1 (6 bases). V lost 0 bases and J lost 3, with 11 bases in between. Per germline, CDR1 MGHRA and CDR2 YSYEKL. This CDR3 is 15 amino acids long. The CDR3 DNA sequence: TGCGCCAGCAGCCAAGACCGGGGGGCTGACTATGGCTACACCTTC. Its protein product is CASSQDRGADYGYTF.

The genes are TRBV7-9 and TRBJ1-1; possibly TRBD1 for D (5 bases). Germline CDR1 is SEHNR and CDR2 is FQNEAQ (reference sequence). Between the trimmed V and J ends, which lost 1 base and 3 bases, there was a span of 12 bases. The CDR3 loop spans 15 amino acids. CDR3 sequence: CASSLEGGVDTEAFF. The CDR3 DNA reads as TGTGCCAGCAGCTTAGAGGGAGGGGTCGACACTGAAGCTTTCTTT.

The chain carries TRBV25-1 and TRBJ1-1, with a tentative D call TRBD1 (5 bases). Germline V lookup: CDR1 MGHDK, CDR2 SYGVNS. V lost 1 base to trimming and J lost 5 bases, with 14 bases between them. The CDR3 extends over 15 amino acids. CDR3 residues: CASSESGRARTEAFF. The CDR3 DNA is TGTGCCAGCAGTGAATCCGGCAGGGCTAGGACTGAAGCTTTCTTT.

J is TRBJ2-7 and V is TRBV27; unclear D gene. The germline V gene encodes CDR1 MNHEY and CDR2 SMNVEV (reference sequence). Trimming pared 5 bases from V and 3 bases from J, leaving 14 bases between. There are 14 residues in the CDR3. CDR3 DNA sequence: TGTGCCAGCAGTCTAGTAGGAAAAATCTACGAGCAGTACTTC. It yields the protein CASSLVGKIYEQYF.

J is TRBJ1-2 and V is TRBV5-4; 7 nucleotides match TRBD1. The ends lost 0 bases at V and 6 bases at J; junction bases unmatched: 11. CDR1 and CDR2 (germline): SGHNT, YYREEE (reference sequence). CDR3 length: 16 residues. As DNA, the CDR3 is TGTGCCAGCAGCTTGGCCTTGAAAGGGGGCGATGATGGCTACACCTTC. As protein: CASSLALKGGDDGYTF.

This clone was counted between two and nine times. This chain uses TRBV9 with TRBJ2-1; TRBD1 is a possible D gene (5 bases). The V and J ends lost 4 bases and 5 bases respectively, with 19 bases between them. CDR3 length equals 16 residues. The germline V gene encodes CDR1 SGDLS and CDR2 YYNGEE. The CDR3 here is CASSPLVWGSDNEQFF. For the CDR3, the DNA is TGTGCCAGCAGCCCCCTGGTGTGGGGCTCGGACAATGAGCAGTTCTTC.

This clone came up once. The rearrangement joins TRBV9 to TRBJ1-3; D remains unclear. The germline V and J ends were trimmed by 5 bases and 0 bases, with 9 bases remaining between them. CDR1 is SGDLS and CDR2 is YYNGEE in the germline V gene. The CDR3 contains 14 residues. The CDR3 reads CASRTGNSGNTIYF. DNA of the CDR3: TGTGCCAGCAGGACGGGGAACTCTGGAAACACCATATATTTT.

The V call is TRBV28, the J call TRBJ2-3; D is possibly TRBD1 (6 bases). The CDR3 has 14 amino acids. In germline, CDR1 is MDHEN, CDR2 SYDVKM. V lost 6 bases, J lost 2 bases, and 12 bases lay in between. CDR3 loop: CASRTGLLTDTQYF. The CDR3 DNA reads as TGTGCCAGCAGGACAGGACTTCTCACAGATACGCAGTATTTT.

The rearrangement uses TRBV10-3 and TRBJ2-7, with D maybe TRBD1 (5 bases). CDR3 size: 14 residues. Germline lookup yields CDR1 ENHRY and CDR2 SYGVKD. The ends were cut back, 6 bases at V and 3 bases at J, with 15 bases in the middle. CDR3 nucleotides: TGTGCCATCAGAGGGGAAAAGTGGGTCTACGAGCAGTACTTC. It is translated as CAIRGEKWVYEQYF.

The rearrangement joins TRBV6-2 or TRBV6-3 to TRBJ1-2, with 7 bases that match TRBD1. V lost 0 bases and J lost 7; bases outside the gene matches: 8. This CDR3 is built from 15 residues. Germline V gene lookup returns CDR1 MNHEY and CDR2 SVGEGT. Written as DNA, the CDR3 is TGTGCCAGCAGTTACTCGGAGGGGGCTGGTGTTGGCTACACCTTC. Amino acids: CASSYSEGAGVGYTF.

The gene calls are TRBV12-5 and TRBJ1-2, with TRBD1 identical over 8 bases. Germline V gene data show CDR1 as LGHNT and CDR2 as FRNRAP. The trim removed 6 bases at V and 0 bases at J, leaving 9 bases unmatched. The length of the CDR3 is 16 residues. CDR3 DNA: TGTGCTAGTGGCCCTAATAGGGGACAGGCTAACTATGGCTACACCTTC. It encodes CASGPNRGQANYGYTF.

This chain connects TRBV28 to TRBJ2-7; unclear D gene. The CDR3 totals 12 residues. The germline CDR1 and CDR2 sequences are MDHEN and SYDVKM. V was pared by 3 bases and J by 4 bases, with 7 bases between. The CDR3 sequence is CASSFSRYEQYF. In DNA, the CDR3 is TGTGCCAGCAGTTTTTCCCGTTACGAGCAGTACTTC. The full variable domain, rest sourced from reference TRBV28 and TRBJ2-7, is DVKVTQSSRYLVKRTGEKVFLECVQDMDHENMFWYRQDPGLGLRLIYFSYDVKMKEKGDIPEGYSVSREKKERFSLILESASTNQTSMYLCASSFSRYEQYFGPGTRLTVT.

The chain has TRBV5-6 and TRBJ2-7; possibly TRBD1 for D (6 bases). The V and J ends lost 0 bases and 6 bases respectively, with 13 bases between them. The CDR3 sequence is 14 residues long. Germline V gene lookup returns CDR1 SGHDT and CDR2 YYEEEE. CDR3 region: CASSLEQGPGEQYF. In DNA, the CDR3 is TGTGCCAGCAGCTTGGAGCAGGGGCCAGGCGAGCAGTACTTC.